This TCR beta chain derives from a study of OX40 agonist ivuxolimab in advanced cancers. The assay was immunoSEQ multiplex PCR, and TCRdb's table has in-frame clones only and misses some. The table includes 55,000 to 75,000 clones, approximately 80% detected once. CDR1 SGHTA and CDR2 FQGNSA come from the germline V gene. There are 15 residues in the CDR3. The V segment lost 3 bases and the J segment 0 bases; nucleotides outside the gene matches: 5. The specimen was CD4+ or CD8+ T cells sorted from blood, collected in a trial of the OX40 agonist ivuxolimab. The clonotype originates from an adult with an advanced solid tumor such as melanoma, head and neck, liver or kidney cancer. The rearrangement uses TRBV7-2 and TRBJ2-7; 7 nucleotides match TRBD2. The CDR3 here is CASSLGGVSSYEQYF. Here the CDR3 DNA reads TGTGCCAGCAGCTTGGGGGGGGTGAGCTCCTACGAGCAGTACTTC.